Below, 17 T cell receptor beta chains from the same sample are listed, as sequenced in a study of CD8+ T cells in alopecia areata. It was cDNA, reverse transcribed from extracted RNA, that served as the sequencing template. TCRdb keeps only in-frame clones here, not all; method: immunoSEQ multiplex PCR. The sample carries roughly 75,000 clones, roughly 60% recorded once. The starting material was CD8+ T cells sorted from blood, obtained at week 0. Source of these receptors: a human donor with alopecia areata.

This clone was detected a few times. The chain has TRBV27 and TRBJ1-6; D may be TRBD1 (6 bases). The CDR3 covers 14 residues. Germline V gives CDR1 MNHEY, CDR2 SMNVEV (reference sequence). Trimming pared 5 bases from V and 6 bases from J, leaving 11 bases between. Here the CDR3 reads CASSHRATNSPLHF. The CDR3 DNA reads TGTGCCAGCAGTCACAGGGCCACTAATTCACCCCTCCACTTT.

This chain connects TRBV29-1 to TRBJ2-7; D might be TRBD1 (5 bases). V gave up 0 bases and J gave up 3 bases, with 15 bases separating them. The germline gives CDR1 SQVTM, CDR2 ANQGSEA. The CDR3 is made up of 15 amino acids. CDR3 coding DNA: TGCAGCGTTGAAGATCGTGGGGCCGAGTTCTACGAGCAGTACTTC. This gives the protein CSVEDRGAEFYEQYF.

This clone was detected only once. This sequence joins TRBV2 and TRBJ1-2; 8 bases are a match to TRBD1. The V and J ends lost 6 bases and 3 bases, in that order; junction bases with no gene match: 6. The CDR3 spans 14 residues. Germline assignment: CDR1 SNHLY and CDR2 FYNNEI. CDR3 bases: TGTGCCAGCAGGGACCGGGACAGGCACTATGGCTACACCTTC. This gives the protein CASRDRDRHYGYTF.

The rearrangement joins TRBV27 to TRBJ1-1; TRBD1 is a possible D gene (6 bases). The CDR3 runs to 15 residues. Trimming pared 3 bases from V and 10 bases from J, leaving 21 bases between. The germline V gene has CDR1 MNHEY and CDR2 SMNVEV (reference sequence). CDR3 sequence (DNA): TGTGCCAGCAGTTTTGGGGGGGCAGGGACTCACCCAGCTTTCTTT. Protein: CASSFGGAGTHPAFF.

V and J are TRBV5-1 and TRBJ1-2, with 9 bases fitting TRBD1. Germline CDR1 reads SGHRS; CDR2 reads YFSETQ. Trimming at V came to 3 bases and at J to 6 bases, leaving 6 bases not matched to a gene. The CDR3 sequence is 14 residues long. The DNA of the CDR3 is TGCGCCAGCAGCTCGGACAGGGGAGGGGATGGCTACACCTTC. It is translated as CASSSDRGGDGYTF. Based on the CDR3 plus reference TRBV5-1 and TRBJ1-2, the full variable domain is KAGVTQTPRYLIKTRGQQVTLSCSPISGHRSVSWYQQTPGQGLQFLFEYFSETQRNKGNFPGRFSGRQFSNSRSEMNVSTLELGDSALYLCASSSDRGGDGYTFGSGTRLTVV.

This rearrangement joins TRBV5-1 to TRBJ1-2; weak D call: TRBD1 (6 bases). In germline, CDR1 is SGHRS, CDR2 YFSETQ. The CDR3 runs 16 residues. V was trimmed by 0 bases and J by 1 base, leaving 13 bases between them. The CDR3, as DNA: TGCGCCAGCAGCTTGGCTGGGCAGGGGCTTAACTATGGCTACACCTTC. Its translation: CASSLAGQGLNYGYTF. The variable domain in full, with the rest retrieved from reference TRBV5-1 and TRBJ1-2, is KAGVTQTPRYLIKTRGQQVTLSCSPISGHRSVSWYQQTPGQGLQFLFEYFSETQRNKGNFPGRFSGRQFSNSRSEMNVSTLELGDSALYLCASSLAGQGLNYGYTFGSGTRLTVV.

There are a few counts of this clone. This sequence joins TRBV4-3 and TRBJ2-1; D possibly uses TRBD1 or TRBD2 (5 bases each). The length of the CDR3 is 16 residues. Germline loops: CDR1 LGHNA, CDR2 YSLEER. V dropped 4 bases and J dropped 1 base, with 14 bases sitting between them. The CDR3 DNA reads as TGCGCCAGCAGCCGAGAGGGCCAGGGTTCCTACAATGAGCAGTTCTTC. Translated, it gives CASSREGQGSYNEQFF.

CDR3 coding DNA: TGCAGCGTAGGTGCAGGGAGGAACACTGAAGCTTTCTTT. Protein product: CSVGAGRNTEAFF. V is TRBV29-1 and J is TRBJ1-1; possibly TRBD1 for D (5 bases). Looked up from germline, CDR1 is SQVTM and CDR2 is ANQGSEA. V was shortened by 6 bases and J by 1 base, with 12 bases between the two germline ends. The CDR3 covers 13 residues.

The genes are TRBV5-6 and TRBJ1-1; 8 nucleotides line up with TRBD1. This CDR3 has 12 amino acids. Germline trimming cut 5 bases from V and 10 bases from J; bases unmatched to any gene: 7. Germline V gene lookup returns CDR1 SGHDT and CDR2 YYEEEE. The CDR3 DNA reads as TGTGCCAGCAGTACAGGGGGACTGGGAGCTTTCTTT. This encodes CASSTGGLGAFF.

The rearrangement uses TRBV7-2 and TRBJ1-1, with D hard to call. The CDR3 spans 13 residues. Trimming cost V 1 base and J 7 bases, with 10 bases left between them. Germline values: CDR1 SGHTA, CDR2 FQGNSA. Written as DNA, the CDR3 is TGTGCCAGCAGCTTAGAATCCGGGGTTGAAGCTTTCTTT. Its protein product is CASSLESGVEAFF.

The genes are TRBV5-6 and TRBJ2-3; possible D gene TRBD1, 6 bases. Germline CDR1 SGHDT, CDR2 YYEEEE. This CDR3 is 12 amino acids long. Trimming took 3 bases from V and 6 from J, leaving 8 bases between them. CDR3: CASSYRADTQYF. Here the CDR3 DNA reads TGTGCCAGCAGCTACAGGGCGGATACGCAGTATTTT.

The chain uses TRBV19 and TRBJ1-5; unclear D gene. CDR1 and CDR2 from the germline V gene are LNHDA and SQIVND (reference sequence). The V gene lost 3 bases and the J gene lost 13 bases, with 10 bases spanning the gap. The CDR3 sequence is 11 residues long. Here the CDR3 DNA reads TGTGCCAGTAGTATTCCCGGATTACAGCATTTT. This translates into CASSIPGLQHF.

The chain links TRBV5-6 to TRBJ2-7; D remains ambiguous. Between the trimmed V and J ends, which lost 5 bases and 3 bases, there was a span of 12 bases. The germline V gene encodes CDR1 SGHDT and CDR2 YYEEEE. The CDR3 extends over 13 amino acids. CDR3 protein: CASSPSVGYEQYF. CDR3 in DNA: TGTGCCAGCAGTCCCAGCGTGGGCTACGAGCAGTACTTC.

DNA for the CDR3: TGTGCCAGCAGTCTGTATAGCGCTACCTACGAGCAGTACTTC. Translating it yields CASSLYSATYEQYF. This chain uses TRBV27 with TRBJ2-7, with D possibly being TRBD2 (5 bases). The CDR3 totals 14 residues. Germline-derived CDR1 and CDR2 are MNHEY and SMNVEV (reference sequence). Trimming pared 5 bases from V and 2 bases from J, leaving 13 bases between.

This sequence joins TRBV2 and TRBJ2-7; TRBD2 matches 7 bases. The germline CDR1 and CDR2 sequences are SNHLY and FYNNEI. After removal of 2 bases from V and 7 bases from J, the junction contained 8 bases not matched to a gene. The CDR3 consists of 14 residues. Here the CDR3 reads CASSESTSKVEQYF. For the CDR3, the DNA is TGTGCCAGCAGTGAATCGACTAGCAAAGTGGAGCAGTACTTC.

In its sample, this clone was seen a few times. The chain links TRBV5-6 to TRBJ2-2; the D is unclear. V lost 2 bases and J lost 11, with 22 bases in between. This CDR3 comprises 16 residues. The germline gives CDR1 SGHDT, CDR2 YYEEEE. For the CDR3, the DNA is TGTGCCAGCAGCTTAACACCTTCGGGTGTCCTGAAAGAGCTGTTTTTT. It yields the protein CASSLTPSGVLKELFF.

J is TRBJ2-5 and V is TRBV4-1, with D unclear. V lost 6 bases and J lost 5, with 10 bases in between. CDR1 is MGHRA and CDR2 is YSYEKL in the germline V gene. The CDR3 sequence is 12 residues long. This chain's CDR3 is CASSPFGETQYF. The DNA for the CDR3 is TGCGCCAGCAGTCCCTTCGGGGAGACCCAGTACTTC.